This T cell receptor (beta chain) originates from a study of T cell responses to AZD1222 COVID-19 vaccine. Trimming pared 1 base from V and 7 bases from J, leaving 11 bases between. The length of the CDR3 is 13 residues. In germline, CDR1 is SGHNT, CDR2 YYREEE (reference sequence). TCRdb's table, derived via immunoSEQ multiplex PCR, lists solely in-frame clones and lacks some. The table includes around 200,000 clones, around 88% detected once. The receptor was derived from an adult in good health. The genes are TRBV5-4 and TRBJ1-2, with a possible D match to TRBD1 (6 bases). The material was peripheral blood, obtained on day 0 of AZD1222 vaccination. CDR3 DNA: TGTGCCAGCAGCTTGAGGGCAGGGGTTGGCTACACCTTC. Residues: CASSLRAGVGYTF.